This is a list of T cell receptor beta chains from one sample in a study of blood T cells in healthy people across ages. TCRdb reprocessed the 5' RACE reads with MiXCR, giving one entry per CDR3 protein. Among some 850,000 distinct CDR3 sequences, about a quarter were seen once, and the ten largest hold over 2.5%. The sample was also linked to a second study, of T cells of mothers and their children.

Material for sequencing was blood. These receptors came from a boy aged 5 to 17 in good health. Each CDR3 is given with its conserved first and last residue. A D gene is named only where the DNA matches it firmly. Only part of the rows carry a size: once, few, many, or a class if the clone is expanded.

cdr3_aa cdr3_nt d_call j_call v_call clone_size
CASNINFGANVLTF TGTGCCAGCAACATAAATTTTGGGGCCAACGTCCTGACTTTC . TRBJ2-6 TRBV12-3/TRBV12-4 .
CASSFRSTGMNTEAFF TGTGCCAGCAGTTTCCGTTCAACGGGGATGAACACTGAAGCTTTCTTT . TRBJ1-1 TRBV12-3/TRBV12-4 .
CASSPRAGNLLPSSYEQYF TGTGCCAGCAGCCCCCGAGCGGGAAATTTACTACCTTCATCCTACGAGCAGTACTTC TRBD2 TRBJ2-7 TRBV7-9 .
CASSAGTSEGEQYF TGTGCCAGCAGCGCCGGGACTAGCGAAGGAGAGCAGTACTTC TRBD2 TRBJ2-7 TRBV7-9 few
CSVDRQQPHYEQYF TGCAGCGTTGACCGGCAGCAGCCGCACTACGAGCAGTACTTC . TRBJ2-7 TRBV29-1 .
CASSVETATYNEQFF TGTGCCAGCAGCGTAGAGACAGCAACTTACAATGAGCAGTTCTTC . TRBJ2-1 TRBV9 .
CASSSRGSDINGYTF TGTGCCAGCAGCTCCCGGGGGTCAGATATCAATGGCTACACCTTC . TRBJ1-2 TRBV7-2 .
CSARTSGGDTDTQYF TGCAGTGCGAGGACTAGCGGGGGAGACACAGATACGCAGTACTTT TRBD2 TRBJ2-3 TRBV20-1 .
CATSRRTSTNEKLFF TGTGCCACCAGCAGGCGGACTTCAACTAATGAAAAACTGTTTTTT . TRBJ1-4 TRBV15 .
CASSFRQGSDEQYF TGCGCCAGCAGCTTCCGACAGGGTTCCGACGAGCAGTACTTC TRBD1 TRBJ2-7 TRBV5-1 .
CARVGQLYPGANVLTF TGTGCCAGAGTCGGACAGCTATACCCTGGGGCCAACGTCCTGACTTTC . TRBJ2-6 TRBV6-4 few
CASSPPGGLQETQYF TGTGCCAGCTCACCACCGGGGGGCCTCCAAGAGACCCAGTACTTC . TRBJ2-5 TRBV18 .
CASSRRSGVYTGELFF TGTGCCAGCAGCCGGAGGTCAGGGGTGTACACCGGGGAGCTGTTTTTT . TRBJ2-2 TRBV7-2 few
CASSIRGQGQDTQYF TGTGCCAGCAGTATTCGTGGACAGGGGCAAGATACGCAGTATTTT TRBD1 TRBJ2-3 TRBV12-3/TRBV12-4 .